This T cell receptor beta chain was observed in a study of OX40 agonist ivuxolimab in advanced cancers. Whole-study context: Three dose-escalation patients had partial responses: one with hepatocellular carcinoma and two with cutaneous melanoma. Whole-study results and caveats: Clonal expansion by week 6 occurred in CD4+ and CD8+ blood T cells (at 0.1 to 3.0 mg/kg).

After removal of 9 bases from V and 6 bases from J, the junction contained 8 bases not matched to a gene. Germline lookup yields CDR1 SNHLY and CDR2 FYNNEI. The CDR3 contains 13 residues. TCRdb keeps only in-frame clones here, not all; method: immunoSEQ multiplex PCR. The table lists 50,000 to 70,000 clones, over 90% of them singletons. Of note for this clone: The antigen is not known.

The clonotype was recovered from an adult with an advanced solid tumor such as melanoma, head and neck, liver or kidney cancer. The sequenced sample was CD4+ or CD8+ T cells sorted from blood, obtained in a trial of the OX40 agonist ivuxolimab. The chain couples TRBV2 to TRBJ2-7, with 10 bases lining up with TRBD1. The CDR3 sequence: CARGGQGTFEQYF. Here the CDR3 DNA reads TGTGCCAGGGGGGGACAGGGGACGTTCGAGCAGTACTTC.